The 22 T cell receptor beta chains below all came from one sample that was sequenced in a study of glioma-infiltrating T cells. The iRepertoire nested amplicon-rescue multiplex PCR amplified TCR alpha and beta CDR3s from RNA. TCRdb redid the calling of the multiplex PCR reads with MiXCR, one entry per CDR3 protein. This table holds roughly 130,000 distinct CDR3 sequences, around a quarter found once. Material: glioma tissue, nonneoplastic brain tissue, or PBMCs (not recorded which). The receptors here all came from a human donor with low-grade glioma or glioblastoma, undergoing nonglioma brain surgery, or in good health (not recorded which).

V is TRBV11-2 and J is TRBJ2-1; D possibly matches TRBD1 or TRBD2 (5 bases each). Trimming pared 5 bases from V and 0 bases from J, leaving 11 bases between. Germline V gene sequence: CDR1 SGHAT, CDR2 FQNNGV. The CDR3 covers 15 residues. The CDR3 is CASSPRDGSYNEQFF. CDR3 coding DNA: TGTGCCAGCAGCCCCCGGGACGGCTCCTACAATGAGCAGTTCTTC.

This clonotype was seen more than once but under ten times. The V and J genes are TRBV7-9 and TRBJ1-5, with TRBD1 identical over 9 bases. Germline-derived CDR1 and CDR2 are SEHNR and FQNEAQ (reference sequence). After removal of 1 base from V and 6 bases from J, the junction contained 4 bases not matched to a gene. This CDR3 is 15 amino acids long. The CDR3 is CASSLGTGVSQPQHF. CDR3 sequence (DNA): TGTGCCAGCAGCTTAGGGACAGGGGTGAGTCAGCCCCAGCATTTT.

Only a few counts were recorded for this clonotype. V gene TRBV20-1 combines with J gene TRBJ2-7; D may be TRBD2 (5 bases). The V end lost 1 base, the J end lost 7 bases, and 14 bases lay between the germline ends. The V gene's germline CDR1 is DFQATT and CDR2 SNEGSKA (reference sequence). This CDR3 spans 13 amino acids. CDR3: CSARGGSEGEQYV. The CDR3 DNA is TGCAGTGCTAGAGGAGGCAGCGAGGGAGAGCAGTACGTC.

This clonotype has only one observation. The chain recombines TRBV3-1 with TRBJ2-2; 7 bases align to TRBD1. V was pared by 4 bases and J by 1 base, with 6 bases of the junction left unmatched. The CDR3 has 16 residues. Germline V gene lookup returns CDR1 LGHDT and CDR2 YNNKEL (reference sequence). CDR3 bases: TGTGCCAGCAGCCGCCCAGGACAGGTGAACACCGGGGAGCTGTTTTTT. Translating it yields CASSRPGQVNTGELFF.

The V call is TRBV3-1, the J call TRBJ1-5, with D uncertain. V was clipped by 4 bases and J by 0 bases, with 13 bases between them. The CDR3 covers 16 residues. The germline CDR1 and CDR2 sequences are LGHDT and YNNKEL (reference sequence). CDR3 residues: CASSREPRYSNQPQHF. For the CDR3, the DNA is TGTGCCAGCAGCCGTGAACCACGTTATAGCAATCAGCCCCAGCATTTT.

This clonotype was counted between two and nine times. The chain carries TRBV29-1 and TRBJ1-1; D is uncertain. CDR1 SQVTM and CDR2 ANQGSEA come from the germline V gene. Trimming stripped 3 bases from V and 8 bases from J, with 10 bases between. The length of the CDR3 is 11 residues. CDR3: CSVDRGLEAFF. The CDR3 DNA reads as TGCAGCGTTGATCGGGGTCTAGAAGCTTTCTTT.

This clonotype was seen ten or more times. This rearrangement joins TRBV7-9 to TRBJ1-5; 7 bases match TRBD1. From germline, CDR1 is SEHNR and CDR2 FQNEAQ (reference sequence). Trimming at V came to 4 bases and at J to 5 bases, leaving 8 bases not matched to a gene. The CDR3 extends over 15 amino acids. CDR3: CASSSQTGDDQPQHF. Here the CDR3 DNA reads TGTGCCAGCAGCTCCCAAACAGGGGATGATCAGCCCCAGCATTTT.

This clonotype was picked up a small number of times. V is TRBV20-1 and J is TRBJ2-7; 16 bases fit TRBD2. CDR1 is DFQATT, CDR2 SNEGSKA, per germline (reference sequence). Trimming cost V 3 bases and J 1 base; bases outside gene matches: 15. This CDR3 is built from 20 residues. The CDR3 protein is CSASPRPGLAGGPSSYEQYV. The CDR3 DNA reads TGCAGTGCTAGTCCCCGGCCGGGACTAGCGGGGGGGCCCTCTTCCTACGAGCAGTACGTC.

This chain connects TRBV18 to TRBJ2-5; D not certain. The length of the CDR3 is 15 residues. The germline gives CDR1 KGHSH, CDR2 LQKENI. The germline V and J ends were trimmed by 0 bases and 2 bases, with 10 bases remaining between them. The CDR3 sequence is CASSPPSQRQETQYF. The CDR3 nucleotides are TGTGCCAGCTCACCACCGTCACAAAGACAAGAGACCCAGTACTTC.

Points on this clonotype: The CDR3 ends on some other residue instead of the conserved phenylalanine or tryptophan, so this is likely a read error. The genes are TRBV28 and TRBJ2-5; D is uncertain. This CDR3 is 17 amino acids long. Per germline, CDR1 MDHEN and CDR2 SYDVKM. V dropped 5 bases and J dropped 1 base, with 20 bases sitting between them. The CDR3 DNA follows: TGTGCCAGCAGTGCCGCTGGCCTTCCTGGGCTCCAAGAGACCCAGTACTCC. The encoded protein is CASSAAGLPGLQETQYS.

Notes on this clonotype: A much larger clone sits a single nucleotide away, making a read error possible. The rearrangement joins TRBV27 to TRBJ1-5; TRBD1 aligns across 9 bases. CDR1 is MNHEY and CDR2 is SMNVEV in the germline V gene (reference sequence). The CDR3 contains 16 residues. As DNA, the CDR3 is TGTGCCAGCAATTTAACTCCGGGACAGGGAGGACAGCCCCAGCATTTT. Its translation: CASNLTPGQGGQPQHF.

This clonotype occurred a few times. The rearrangement links TRBV2 to TRBJ2-7, with a possible D match to TRBD1 (5 bases). This CDR3 spans 14 amino acids. Germline CDR1 SNHLY, CDR2 FYNNEI. V lost 7 bases to trimming and J lost 1 base, with 14 bases between them. CDR3 nucleotide sequence: TGTGCCAGCACCCCCCAGGGATGGTCCTACGAGCAGTACGTC. Translating it yields CASTPQGWSYEQYV.

This clonotype showed up just a few times. The chain has TRBV11-3 and TRBJ2-3; D remains ambiguous. V was clipped by 3 bases and J by 2 bases, with 9 bases between them. CDR1 is SGHNT, CDR2 YENEEA, per germline. The CDR3 sequence is 14 residues long. The CDR3, as DNA: TGTGCCAGCAGCTTCACACGAGACACAGATACGCAGTATTTT. This codes for CASSFTRDTDTQYF.

The V gene is TRBV18, the J gene TRBJ1-1, with 7 bases fitting TRBD1. Germline trimming cut 5 bases from V and 4 bases from J; bases unmatched to any gene: 4. The germline V gene has CDR1 KGHSH and CDR2 LQKENI. The CDR3 sequence is 13 residues long. The chain's CDR3 is CASSEGGVTEAFF. CDR3 DNA sequence: TGTGCCAGCTCAGAAGGGGGCGTCACTGAAGCTTTCTTT.

This clonotype came up many times. The gene calls are TRBV7-9 and TRBJ2-5; tentatively, D is TRBD1 (5 bases). CDR1 and CDR2 from the germline V gene are SEHNR and FQNEAQ (reference sequence). V dropped 4 bases and J dropped 5 bases, with 14 bases sitting between them. This CDR3 comprises 14 residues. The CDR3 DNA reads TGTGCCAGCAGCTCCCGTGGGGCCGACGAGACCCAGTACTTC. Its translation is CASSSRGADETQYF.

V is TRBV20-1 and J is TRBJ2-5; D possibly uses TRBD1 or TRBD2 (6 bases each). From germline, CDR1 is DFQATT and CDR2 SNEGSKA (reference sequence). The V end was cut by 3 bases, the J end by 5 bases, with 16 bases between. There are 14 residues in the CDR3. CDR3 in amino acids: CSASQSGARETQYF. The CDR3 region has the DNA TGCAGTGCTAGTCAGTCGGGGGCGAGGGAGACCCAGTACTTC.

The chain carries TRBV7-2 and TRBJ2-1, with unresolved D. CDR1 and CDR2 (germline): SGHTA, FQGNSA. With 1 base removed from V and 5 bases from J, the gap between germline ends came to 9 bases. The CDR3 is made up of 14 amino acids. The CDR3: CASSLGPANNEQFF. CDR3 nucleotides: TGTGCCAGCAGCTTAGGGCCGGCCAACAATGAGCAGTTCTTC.

This chain connects TRBV20-1 to TRBJ1-1; D is ambiguous. Germline lookup yields CDR1 DFQATT and CDR2 SNEGSKA (reference sequence). V was cut by 6 bases and J by 3 bases, with 11 bases left in between. The CDR3 covers 12 residues. The CDR3 sequence: CSAKRQDTEAFF. CDR3 DNA: TGCAGTGCCAAGAGACAAGACACTGAAGCTTTCTTT.

This clonotype was detected many times. The V call is TRBV15, the J call TRBJ2-7; 11 bases fit TRBD2. The CDR3 length is 14 residues. J was trimmed by 10 bases and V by 0 bases; bases with no gene match: 5. CDR1 is LNHNV, CDR2 YYDKDF, per germline (reference sequence). The CDR3 here is CATSRDLLAGVQYV. The CDR3 DNA follows: TGTGCCACCAGCAGAGACCTACTAGCGGGGGTACAGTACGTC.

Comment on this clonotype: This may be a read error: a much more frequent sequence differs by one nucleotide. V usage is TRBV20-1 and J usage is TRBJ2-1; D is possibly TRBD2 (5 bases). Germline CDR1 is DFQATT and CDR2 is SNEGSKA (reference sequence). This CDR3 comprises 14 residues. V was pared by 6 bases and J by 2 bases, with 14 bases between. Written as DNA, the CDR3 is TGCAGTGCCCCGACCAGGACTGCCTACAATGAGCAGTTCTTC. Amino acids: CSAPTRTAYNEQFF.

There are a few counts of this clonotype. The gene calls are TRBV27 and TRBJ1-2; the match to TRBD1 covers 7 bases. Germline-derived CDR1 and CDR2 are MNHEY and SMNVEV (reference sequence). This CDR3 is 18 amino acids long. The junction had 16 bases not matched to a gene; V was cut back by 5 bases and J by 1 base. DNA of the CDR3: TGTGCCAGCAGTGACACATCACCGGGACAGTTTCGTAACTATGGCTACACCTTC. Its translation is CASSDTSPGQFRNYGYTF.

This clonotype has a count of ten or more. The chain joins TRBV3-1 to TRBJ2-3; TRBD1 might be the D (7 bases). Germline CDR1 reads LGHDT; CDR2 reads YNNKEL (reference sequence). This CDR3 comprises 13 residues. V was clipped by 4 bases and J by 5 bases, with 10 bases between them. CDR3 loop: CASSPGGGDTQYF. DNA for the CDR3: TGTGCCAGCAGCCCAGGGGGAGGAGATACGCAGTATTTT.